These 13 T cell receptor beta chains share one sample of origin, sequenced in a study of T cell changes during pregnancy in multiple sclerosis. Repertoires were generated with immunoSEQ multiplex PCR, while TCRdb's copy carries only in-frame clones and drops some. The data show over 45,000 clones, 75% to 95% seen once. The material was CD8+ T cells from peripheral blood mononuclear cells, obtained after pregnancy. These receptors originate from a female donor with multiple sclerosis, enrolled in a pregnancy study.

This chain uses TRBV27 with TRBJ2-6, with 10 positions matching TRBD1. J lost 2 bases, V lost 2 bases, and 3 bases had no gene match. CDR1 is MNHEY and CDR2 is SMNVEV in the germline V gene (reference sequence). This CDR3 is 17 amino acids long. The CDR3 nucleotides are TGTGCCAGCAGTTTAGGGGACAGGGGAGCTGGGGCCAACGTCCTGACTTTC. Protein: CASSLGDRGAGANVLTF.

This rearrangement joins TRBV9 to TRBJ1-6, with D perhaps matching TRBD1 (5 bases). Germline lookup yields CDR1 SGDLS and CDR2 YYNGEE. This CDR3 is built from 15 residues. Trimming removed 4 bases from V and 9 bases from J, with 17 bases in between. The CDR3 loop reads CASSSSGGASSPLHF. CDR3 in DNA: TGTGCCAGCAGCTCGTCAGGTGGGGCGAGTTCACCCCTCCACTTT.

This clone was seen just once. The chain combines TRBV4-1 with TRBJ2-7, with 8 bases matching TRBD2. The CDR3 is made up of 13 amino acids. The germline CDR1 and CDR2 sequences are MGHRA and YSYEKL. V lost 1 base and J lost 6; bases outside the gene matches: 2. The CDR3 sequence is CASSQGTSTEQYF. The CDR3 DNA reads as TGCGCCAGCAGCCAAGGGACTAGCACCGAGCAGTACTTC.

The rearrangement joins TRBV19 to TRBJ1-1; a possible D gene is TRBD1 (6 bases). This CDR3 is 12 amino acids long. CDR1 and CDR2 from the germline V gene are LNHDA and SQIVND (reference sequence). Trimming left V 4 bases short and J 7 bases short, with 10 bases between. CDR3 sequence (DNA): TGTGCCAGTAGTACCAACAGGGATGAAGCTTTCTTT. The encoded protein is CASSTNRDEAFF.

J is TRBJ1-1 and V is TRBV5-6, with D possibly TRBD1 on 6 matching bases. V was trimmed by 0 bases and J by 6 bases, leaving 9 bases between them. The CDR3 spans 13 residues. From germline, CDR1 is SGHDT and CDR2 YYEEEE. CDR3 amino acids: CASSLGGGAEAFF. CDR3 DNA: TGTGCCAGCAGCTTGGGGGGGGGCGCTGAAGCTTTCTTT.

The chain joins TRBV7-8 to TRBJ2-7; TRBD1 matches at 10 bases. Per germline, CDR1 SGHVS and CDR2 FQNEAQ. V shed 5 bases and J 2 bases; nucleotides not matched to a gene: 6. The length of the CDR3 is 15 residues. Written as DNA, the CDR3 is TGTGCCAGCAGCGTCTCCGGGACAGGGGCCTACGAGCAGTACTTC. Protein sequence: CASSVSGTGAYEQYF.

The chain combines TRBV9 with TRBJ1-1; TRBD1 agrees at 9 bases. The V gene end was trimmed by 5 bases and the J gene end by 5 bases; junction bases not matched to a gene: 7. Germline V gene sequence: CDR1 SGDLS, CDR2 YYNGEE. The CDR3 totals 14 residues. The CDR3 is CASSWDREGTEAFF. The CDR3 DNA reads as TGTGCCAGCAGTTGGGACAGGGAGGGTACTGAAGCTTTCTTT. The full variable domain, rest sourced from reference TRBV9 and TRBJ1-1, is DSGVTQTPKHLITATGQRVTLRCSPRSGDLSVYWYQQSLDQGLQFLIQYYNGEERAKGNILERFSAQQFPDLHSELNLSSLELGDSALYFCASSWDREGTEAFFGQGTRLTVV.

V and J are TRBV10-1 and TRBJ2-7; perhaps TRBD1 as D (6 bases). The CDR3 runs 16 residues. Germline V gene lookup returns CDR1 WNHNN and CDR2 SYGVQD (reference sequence). V lost 3 bases and J lost 11, with 26 bases in between. This CDR3 reads CASSDVSRGPGAGKYF. Here the CDR3 DNA reads TGCGCCAGCAGTGATGTGTCACGAGGCCCAGGGGCAGGTAAGTACTTC.

CDR3: CATRKGAENTEAFF. DNA of the CDR3: TGTGCCACCCGAAAGGGGGCTGAGAACACTGAAGCTTTCTTT. J is TRBJ1-1 and V is TRBV10-3; 7 nucleotides match TRBD1. Germline-derived CDR1 and CDR2 are ENHRY and SYGVKD. The CDR3 length is 14 residues. V lost 10 bases and J lost 1; bases outside the gene matches: 9.

This clone was found a few times. The chain employs TRBV7-9 and TRBJ1-1; D is ambiguous. CDR3 length equals 12 residues. Deletions cut 2 bases from V and 8 bases from J, with 9 bases between. In germline, CDR1 is SEHNR, CDR2 FQNEAQ (reference sequence). CDR3 region: CASSLSPTEAFF. The CDR3 region has the DNA TGTGCCAGCAGCTTATCCCCGACAGAAGCTTTCTTT.

The chain carries TRBV18 and TRBJ2-1, with D possibly matching TRBD2 (5 bases). The CDR3 spans 16 residues. From germline, CDR1 is KGHSH and CDR2 LQKENI. Trimming shortened V by 0 bases and J by 2 bases, and 11 bases separated the two germline ends. CDR3 nucleotide sequence: TGTGCCAGCTCACCACCGGGGAGCGGCGCCTACAATGAGCAGTTCTTC. Translating gives CASSPPGSGAYNEQFF.

V gene TRBV13 combines with J gene TRBJ2-5; a possible D gene is TRBD1 (6 bases). V gave up 4 bases and J gave up 3 bases, with 15 bases separating them. This CDR3 region has 15 residues. The germline V gene encodes CDR1 PRHDT and CDR2 FYEKMQ (reference sequence). The CDR3 sequence: CASSSSGHMKETQYF. CDR3 in DNA: TGTGCCAGCAGCTCGTCGGGACACATGAAAGAGACCCAGTACTTC.

This clone was recorded once. J is TRBJ2-7 and V is TRBV6-1; 7 bases align to TRBD1. Germline CDR1 MNHNS, CDR2 SASEGT. This CDR3 contains 13 residues. The trim removed 6 bases at V and 0 bases at J, leaving 2 bases unmatched. CDR3 in amino acids: CASRGDSSYEQYF. Here the CDR3 DNA reads TGTGCCAGCAGGGGGGACAGCTCCTACGAGCAGTACTTC.